These 5 T cell receptor beta chains originate from one sample sequenced in a study of cytomegalovirus exposure and HLA in healthy donors. A multiplex PCR was run with 60 Vbeta primers and 13 Jbeta primers. Here immunoSEQ multiplex PCR was the method, and the copy in TCRdb shows in-frame clones only, minus some. The sample has around 170,000 clones, roughly 80% seen once. Source material: PBMCs. These receptors came from a woman between 18 and 29 years old in good health and CMV-seronegative.

The V call is TRBV28, the J call TRBJ2-7; 8 positions agree with TRBD2. CDR3 size: 14 residues. Per the germline V gene, CDR1 is MDHEN and CDR2 is SYDVKM. Unmatched junction bases numbered 8, after V lost 7 bases and J lost 3 bases. The CDR3 region is CASKTSASLYEQYF. The CDR3 nucleotides read TGTGCCAGCAAGACTAGCGCGAGCCTCTACGAGCAGTACTTC.

J is TRBJ2-3 and V is TRBV10-3; 8 bases are a match to TRBD2. The germline gives CDR1 ENHRY, CDR2 SYGVKD. After removal of 7 bases from V and 4 bases from J, the junction contained 7 bases not matched to a gene. The CDR3 sequence is 14 residues long. CDR3 coding DNA: TGTGCCATCAACCCGGCGGGGGGCGCAGATACGCAGTATTTT. Amino acid sequence: CAINPAGGADTQYF.

The CDR3 region is CAIGAEGSTGYTF. The DNA for the CDR3 is TGTGCCATCGGGGCGGAGGGGTCTACGGGCTACACCTTC. The gene calls are TRBV10-3 and TRBJ1-2; D possibly corresponds to TRBD1 (5 bases). CDR3 length equals 13 residues. Trimming cost V 8 bases and J 8 bases, with 18 bases left between them. Looked up from germline, CDR1 is ENHRY and CDR2 is SYGVKD.

DNA for the CDR3: TGTGCCAGCAGCCCCTATTATTTGACAGGGTCAGGCACAGATACGCAGTATTTT. This codes for CASSPYYLTGSGTDTQYF. The V gene is TRBV7-9, the J gene TRBJ2-3, with TRBD1 matching 7 bases. The germline gives CDR1 SEHNR, CDR2 FQNEAQ (reference sequence). J lost 1 base, V lost 5 bases, and 15 bases had no gene match. The CDR3 covers 18 residues. Looking up the rest from reference TRBV7-9 and TRBJ2-3 gives the full variable domain: DTGVSQNPRHKITKRGQNVTFRCDPISEHNRLYWYRQTLGQGPEFLTYFQNEAQLEKSRLLSDRFSAERPKGSFSTLEIQRTEQGDSAMYLCASSPYYLTGSGTDTQYFGPGTRLTVL.

This chain uses TRBV5-6 with TRBJ2-3; the D is unclear. From germline, CDR1 is SGHDT and CDR2 YYEEEE. The CDR3 runs to 13 residues. Trimming took off 0 bases at V and 2 bases at J, with 4 bases between the two ends. The CDR3 is CASSLDFTDTQYF. In nucleotides, the CDR3 is TGTGCCAGCAGCTTGGACTTCACAGATACGCAGTATTTT.